This passage covers 8 T cell receptor beta chains from one sample sequenced in a study of blood T cell repertoires in COVID-19 (dated by TCRdb to between 2020 and 2021). Libraries were prepared through the immunoSEQ multiplex PCR assay. Held by TCRdb, this immuneACCESS table contains in-frame sequences only and omits some clones. Under half of the omission traces to an unresolved V gene where checked; the cause of the rest is unknown. Within this sample are around 280,000 clones, with around 91% of them counted one time only. About 1.7% of the sample rests with the top ten. Sequenced material: PBMCs or T cells enriched from blood (not recorded which). The receptors derive from a woman in her late teens or twenties with acute COVID-19.

The chain joins TRBV6-5 to TRBJ1-1; 8 positions agree with TRBD1. The V gene's germline CDR1 is MNHEY and CDR2 SVGAGI. The CDR3 covers 13 residues. J was trimmed by 6 bases and V by 0 bases; bases with no gene match: 0. The CDR3 here is CASSYSGQAEAFF. The CDR3 DNA sequence: TGTGCCAGCAGTTACTCGGGACAGGCTGAAGCTTTCTTT.

The rearrangement uses TRBV7-2 and TRBJ2-1; 7 positions match TRBD2. This CDR3 spans 14 amino acids. The trim removed 1 base at V and 3 bases at J, leaving 0 bases unmatched. Per the germline V gene, CDR1 is SGHTA and CDR2 is FQGNSA. CDR3: CASSLGGSYNEQFF. The CDR3, as DNA: TGTGCCAGCAGCTTAGGCGGGAGCTACAATGAGCAGTTCTTC.

The CDR3, as DNA: TGTGCCAGCTCACCCGAGAACCCGTCAGGGACCCAGTACTTC. It translates to CASSPENPSGTQYF. This chain links TRBV18 with TRBJ2-5; no firm D call. The CDR3 is 14 residues long. Trimming removed 3 bases from V and 7 bases from J, with 15 bases in between. Germline loops: CDR1 KGHSH, CDR2 LQKENI.

The chain joins TRBV10-3 to TRBJ2-2; tentatively, D is TRBD2 (6 bases). V lost 8 bases to trimming and J lost 5 bases, with 15 bases between them. The CDR3 covers 14 residues. Germline V gene sequence: CDR1 ENHRY, CDR2 SYGVKD. CDR3 DNA sequence: TGTGCCATCGCGGGACGTGGAATAACCGGGGAGCTGTTTTTT. Translating gives CAIAGRGITGELFF.

This clone was counted only a few times. V is TRBV18 and J is TRBJ2-1; the match to TRBD2 covers 10 bases. V gave up 3 bases and J gave up 4 bases; unmatched junction bases: 6. This CDR3 contains 16 residues. Germline V CDR1 and CDR2: KGHSH, LQKENI. CDR3 coding DNA: TGTGCCAGCTCACCCCAAGCGGGAGGGCCTTACAATGAGCAGTTCTTC. The encoded protein is CASSPQAGGPYNEQFF.

The chain uses TRBV6-2 or TRBV6-3 and TRBJ1-5; TRBD1 matches at 9 bases. CDR1 and CDR2 (germline): MNHEY, SVGEGT. The V segment lost 3 bases and the J segment 7 bases; nucleotides outside the gene matches: 7. The CDR3 runs 15 residues. The CDR3 bases are TGTGCCAGCAGTTATCGGACAGGGGCGGGACAGCCCCAGCATTTT. Translating it yields CASSYRTGAGQPQHF.

The CDR3 DNA reads as TGTGCCAGCAGCCCGGGACTAGCGGGAGGGGGATACAATGAGCAGTTCTTC. It translates to CASSPGLAGGGYNEQFF. This sequence joins TRBV11-3 and TRBJ2-1; TRBD2 matches 16 bases. V trimming: 5 bases; J trimming: 4 bases; junction bases outside the gene matches: 5. Per the germline V gene, CDR1 is SGHNT and CDR2 is YENEEA. This CDR3 is built from 17 residues.

The chain employs TRBV10-3 and TRBJ1-5, with a tentative D call TRBD1 (5 bases). This CDR3 has 14 residues. CDR1 ENHRY and CDR2 SYGVKD come from the germline V gene. The germline V and J ends were trimmed by 4 bases and 0 bases, with 7 bases remaining between them. The CDR3 loop is CAISGQYSNQPQHF. CDR3 bases: TGTGCCATCAGTGGACAGTATAGCAATCAGCCCCAGCATTTT.